This TCR beta chain was sequenced in a study of regulatory dendritic cells for organ transplantation. The CDR3 totals 14 residues. Germline V gene sequence: CDR1 SGHKS, CDR2 YYEKEE (reference sequence). The V and J ends lost 3 bases and 4 bases respectively, with 11 bases between them. Sorted T cells were CFSE-labeled and cultured around 5 days with allogeneic regulatory or mature dendritic cells at 1:10. Some clones are missing from TCRdb's copy, which holds only in-frame ones; the method was immunoSEQ multiplex PCR. This table has roughly 12,000 clones, 75% to 80% appearing once. Findings of the study overall: Among resting subsets, memory CD8+ cells contained the most alloreactive clonotypes. Naive CD4+ and CD8+ repertoires were highly diverse; memory CD8+ was most oligoclonal.

As for this clone: Its antigen is not known.

The sequence was collected from a human donor in good health. This sequence joins TRBV5-5 and TRBJ2-1; D is possibly TRBD1 (6 bases). Sample: naive CD8+ T cells from blood cultured with regulatory dendritic cells. Subset specified: CD45RA+ naive T cells. CDR3 DNA: TGTGCCAGCAGCTATTTCACAGGGTACAATGAGCAGTTCTTC. Translated: CASSYFTGYNEQFF.